Shown below are 30 T cell receptor beta chains from a single sample sequenced in a study of blood T cell repertoires in COVID-19. Data came from immunoSEQ multiplex PCR; TCRdb stores just in-frame clones and leaves some out. The table shows 95,000 to 150,000 clones, with approximately 70% occurring only once. Sequencing used peripheral blood. Receptor source: a human donor with acute or convalescent COVID-19. The donor label of this sample is uncertain.

The chain couples TRBV4-1 to TRBJ2-6, with 7 nucleotides matching TRBD2. Germline trimming cut 3 bases from V and 0 bases from J; bases unmatched to any gene: 14. CDR3 length: 20 residues. Germline V gene sequence: CDR1 MGHRA, CDR2 YSYEKL. CDR3 nucleotides: TGCGCCAGCAGCCAGCCTTGGTTGGGGAGGGGAAGCTCTGGGGCCAACGTCCTGACTTTC. Translated, it gives CASSQPWLGRGSSGANVLTF.

There are a few counts of this clone. V gene TRBV27 combines with J gene TRBJ1-2; unclear D gene. This CDR3 region has 12 residues. V was pared by 6 bases and J by 3 bases, with 8 bases between. Germline CDR1 reads MNHEY; CDR2 reads SMNVEV (reference sequence). This chain's CDR3 is CASRAEDYGYTF. CDR3 coding DNA: TGTGCCAGCAGAGCAGAGGACTATGGCTACACCTTC.

V gene TRBV19 combines with J gene TRBJ1-5; TRBD1 matches 7 bases. The CDR3 has 15 residues. V gave up 5 bases and J gave up 1 base; unmatched junction bases: 5. Per germline, CDR1 LNHDA and CDR2 SQIVND (reference sequence). The CDR3 DNA sequence: TGTGCCAGTAGTCCGCAGACAGGGAGCAATCAGCCCCAGCATTTT. Amino acid sequence: CASSPQTGSNQPQHF.

This chain joins TRBV7-9 and TRBJ2-3; D gene ambiguous. The CDR3 has 12 amino acids. V lost 6 bases to trimming and J lost 4 bases, with 8 bases between them. CDR1 and CDR2 from the germline V gene are SEHNR and FQNEAQ (reference sequence). The CDR3 spells CASSSQPDTQYF. CDR3 sequence (DNA): TGTGCCAGCAGTTCACAGCCAGATACGCAGTATTTT.

V and J are TRBV2 and TRBJ1-3, with D perhaps TRBD1 (6 bases). The length of the CDR3 is 14 residues. V lost 3 bases, J lost 4 bases, and 10 bases lay in between. Germline CDR1 SNHLY, CDR2 FYNNEI. The CDR3 DNA reads TGTGCCAGCAGTGATGGGGGCCGGGGAAACACCATATATTTT. Its protein is CASSDGGRGNTIYF.

This clone came up a few times. CDR3 region: CASSPIELNTEAFF. The CDR3 DNA follows: TGTGCCAGCAGCCCTATAGAATTGAACACTGAAGCTTTCTTT. This sequence joins TRBV11-2 and TRBJ1-1, with unresolved D. Germline V gene sequence: CDR1 SGHAT, CDR2 FQNNGV. The V end was cut by 5 bases, the J end by 0 bases, with 10 bases between. The CDR3 is made up of 14 amino acids.

CDR3 protein: CASSDLFVPGRDEQFF. The CDR3 DNA is TGTGCCAGCAGTGATCTATTTGTCCCAGGGAGGGATGAGCAGTTCTTC. The rearrangement links TRBV25-1 to TRBJ2-1, with 7 nucleotides matching TRBD2. The trim removed 3 bases at V and 8 bases at J, leaving 13 bases unmatched. The CDR3 runs to 16 residues. The V gene's germline CDR1 is MGHDK and CDR2 SYGVNS.

J is TRBJ1-3 and V is TRBV4-1, with no clear D. The CDR3 consists of 16 residues. Germline V CDR1 and CDR2: MGHRA, YSYEKL. Trimming stripped 0 bases from V and 4 bases from J, with 13 bases between. This CDR3 reads CASSQERAAGGNTIYF. The CDR3 DNA reads TGCGCCAGCAGCCAAGAGCGGGCAGCGGGAGGAAACACCATATATTTT.

There are a few counts of this clone. The V gene is TRBV5-1, the J gene TRBJ2-7; 8 bases are shared with TRBD2. Trimming removed 4 bases from V and 5 bases from J; junction bases left unmatched: 14. The CDR3 sequence is 16 residues long. CDR1 SGHRS and CDR2 YFSETQ come from the germline V gene. The CDR3 coding sequence is TGCGCCAGCAGCACGGTTCCGGGACTAGGTTCGAACGAGCAGTACTTC. As protein: CASSTVPGLGSNEQYF.

This chain connects TRBV12-3 or TRBV12-4 to TRBJ1-1; no reliable D call. V lost 3 bases to trimming and J lost 3 bases, with 5 bases between them. This CDR3 is built from 12 residues. In DNA form, the CDR3 reads TGTGCCAGCAGTTTTGAGTACACTGAAGCTTTCTTT. It specifies CASSFEYTEAFF.

The chain uses TRBV10-2 and TRBJ2-1, with 10 bases identical to TRBD1. This CDR3 comprises 16 residues. The V gene end was trimmed by 1 base and the J gene end by 8 bases; junction bases not matched to a gene: 8. The germline gives CDR1 WSHSY, CDR2 SAAADI. Here the CDR3 reads CASSELGTGVLDEQFF. CDR3 DNA: TGCGCCAGCAGTGAGTTGGGGACAGGGGTTTTGGATGAGCAGTTCTTC.

This chain uses TRBV7-9 with TRBJ1-5; D gene unclear. There are 15 residues in the CDR3. Germline values: CDR1 SEHNR, CDR2 FQNEAQ (reference sequence). V lost 1 base and J lost 0, with 7 bases in between. The CDR3 DNA sequence: TGTGCCAGCAGCTTAGGGCAGGTTAGCAATCAGCCCCAGCATTTT. Translated: CASSLGQVSNQPQHF.

This clone was seen more than once but under ten times. The rearrangement links TRBV29-1 to TRBJ2-1, with 9 bases identical to TRBD1. CDR3 size: 14 residues. Germline CDR1 is SQVTM and CDR2 is ANQGSEA. The junction had 6 bases not matched to a gene; V was cut back by 6 bases and J by 3 bases. CDR3 sequence reads: CSVARDRDYNEQFF. CDR3 bases: TGCAGCGTGGCCCGGGACAGGGACTACAATGAGCAGTTCTTC.

The sample holds one count of this clone. The chain employs TRBV11-2 and TRBJ1-1, with D tentatively TRBD1 (6 bases). The CDR3 has 14 residues. CDR1 and CDR2 from the germline V gene are SGHAT and FQNNGV. Trimming removed 5 bases at V and 0 bases at J, with 10 bases between. CDR3 in DNA: TGTGCCAGCAGCATCCGACAGGTGAACACTGAAGCTTTCTTT. Translated, it gives CASSIRQVNTEAFF.

The chain employs TRBV19 and TRBJ1-1; a weak D match, TRBD1 (5 bases). The CDR3 has 15 residues. V was shortened by 2 bases and J by 3 bases, with 13 bases between the two germline ends. Germline CDR1 is LNHDA and CDR2 is SQIVND (reference sequence). Here the CDR3 reads CASSITGRPDTEAFF. In DNA form, the CDR3 reads TGTGCCAGTAGTATAACAGGCCGTCCCGACACTGAAGCTTTCTTT.

In its sample, this clone was seen once. This chain links TRBV18 with TRBJ1-1; no reliable D call. V was cut by 3 bases and J by 1 base, with 12 bases left in between. The CDR3 length is 15 residues. The V gene's germline CDR1 is KGHSH and CDR2 LQKENI. The CDR3 DNA reads as TGTGCCAGCTCACCCCCGGGGTTGAGGAACACTGAAGCTTTCTTT. As protein: CASSPPGLRNTEAFF.

This chain joins TRBV7-2 and TRBJ2-6, with a weak D call TRBD2 (6 bases). Germline CDR1 is SGHTA and CDR2 is FQGNSA. V lost 5 bases and J 1 base, leaving 12 bases between the germline ends. The CDR3 contains 16 residues. The CDR3, as DNA: TGTGCCAGCAGCCGTAAGGGGACTTCTGGGGCCAACGTCCTGACTTTC. Amino acids: CASSRKGTSGANVLTF.

The genes are TRBV11-2 and TRBJ1-2; weak D call: TRBD1 (5 bases). This CDR3 region has 14 residues. Germline values: CDR1 SGHAT, CDR2 FQNNGV. V lost 0 bases, J lost 4 bases, and 9 bases lay in between. The CDR3 region has the DNA TGTGCCAGCAGCTTAGACGGGGGATCCTATGGCTACACCTTC. This codes for CASSLDGGSYGYTF.

The chain is built from TRBV5-1 and TRBJ2-7; D not resolved. V gave up 0 bases and J gave up 5 bases, with 12 bases separating them. The germline gives CDR1 SGHRS, CDR2 YFSETQ. This CDR3 has 14 amino acids. The CDR3 coding sequence is TGCGCCAGCAGCTTGGGAGGTAGTATGGACGAGCAGTACTTC. Amino acid sequence: CASSLGGSMDEQYF.

This clone was found a few times. The rearrangement joins TRBV11-2 to TRBJ2-1; 12 bases match TRBD2. V dropped 7 bases and J dropped 3; count of bases not matched to a gene: 13. From germline, CDR1 is SGHAT and CDR2 FQNNGV. There are 18 residues in the CDR3. The CDR3 coding sequence is TGTGCCAGCACCCCGTCGCTAGCGGGGGGGTTCTACTACAATGAGCAGTTCTTC. Translated, it gives CASTPSLAGGFYYNEQFF.

The genes are TRBV6-5 and TRBJ1-1; D is perhaps TRBD1 (5 bases). The CDR3 spans 16 residues. Looked up from germline, CDR1 is MNHEY and CDR2 is SVGAGI. V lost 0 bases and J 0 bases, leaving 11 bases between the germline ends. CDR3 region: CASSYSSNRLNTEAFF. The CDR3 bases are TGTGCCAGCAGTTACTCGAGTAACAGGCTGAACACTGAAGCTTTCTTT.

Only one count was recorded for this clone. The chain uses TRBV19 and TRBJ2-1, with 7 positions matching TRBD1. Per germline, CDR1 LNHDA and CDR2 SQIVND (reference sequence). With 5 bases clipped from V and 3 bases from J, the junction kept 7 bases outside the gene matches. The CDR3 is 15 residues long. CDR3 sequence reads: CASSVRDSNYNEQFF. The DNA for the CDR3 is TGTGCCAGTAGTGTCCGGGACAGCAACTACAATGAGCAGTTCTTC.

This clone showed up just once. The chain couples TRBV12-3 or TRBV12-4 to TRBJ2-5; possibly TRBD2 for D (6 bases). The CDR3 totals 13 residues. V lost 6 bases and J lost 1, with 9 bases in between. The CDR3 sequence: CASSSEGQETQYF. The CDR3 DNA follows: TGTGCCAGCAGCTCGGAGGGCCAAGAGACCCAGTACTTC.

This sequence joins TRBV18 and TRBJ2-1; 9 nucleotides line up with TRBD2. The CDR3 is made up of 15 amino acids. Per germline, CDR1 KGHSH and CDR2 LQKENI. Trimming at V came to 3 bases and at J to 9 bases, leaving 9 bases not matched to a gene. The CDR3 nucleotides read TGTGCCAGCTCACCTGACTACCGGCGGGGGGGTGAGCAGTTCTTC. Its translation: CASSPDYRRGGEQFF.

V is TRBV4-1 and J is TRBJ1-2; 7 nucleotides match TRBD1. The J segment lost 3 bases and the V segment lost 0 bases, leaving 1 base of the junction unmatched. This CDR3 has 14 residues. The germline gives CDR1 MGHRA, CDR2 YSYEKL. Written as DNA, the CDR3 is TGCGCCAGCAGCCAAGACAGGGGGGACTATGGCTACACCTTC. Its protein product is CASSQDRGDYGYTF.

In DNA form, the CDR3 reads TGTGCCAGCAGTTACGACCGACAGAGCAACTATGGCTACACCTTC. Its translation is CASSYDRQSNYGYTF. This chain uses TRBV6-6 with TRBJ1-2, with D perhaps matching TRBD1 (5 bases). CDR3 length equals 15 residues. Germline assignment: CDR1 MNHNY and CDR2 SVGAGI (reference sequence). Trimming took 2 bases from V and 2 from J, leaving 12 bases between them.

This clone showed up just once. This chain joins TRBV13 and TRBJ1-1; the D gene is possibly TRBD1 (5 bases). CDR3 length equals 12 residues. Germline V lookup: CDR1 PRHDT, CDR2 FYEKMQ (reference sequence). Trimming took off 5 bases at V and 5 bases at J, with 9 bases between the two ends. This CDR3 is CASSARGTEAFF. CDR3 nucleotides: TGTGCCAGCAGCGCTAGGGGAACTGAAGCTTTCTTT. The variable domain in full, with the rest retrieved from reference TRBV13 and TRBJ1-1, is AAGVIQSPRHLIKEKRETATLKCYPIPRHDTVYWYQQGPGQDPQFLISFYEKMQSDKGSIPDRFSAQQFSDYHSELNMSSLELGDSALYFCASSARGTEAFFGQGTRLTVV.

This clone appeared a few times. The V call is TRBV11-2, the J call TRBJ2-2, with 9 bases fitting TRBD1. Germline values: CDR1 SGHAT, CDR2 FQNNGV. The V segment lost 2 bases and the J segment 6 bases; nucleotides outside the gene matches: 10. This CDR3 contains 17 residues. CDR3 residues: CASSLSGQGSLAGELFF. In nucleotides, the CDR3 is TGTGCCAGCAGCTTATCTGGACAGGGGAGTTTGGCCGGGGAGCTGTTTTTT.

This clone was picked up many times. The chain uses TRBV7-6 and TRBJ2-2; possible D gene TRBD2, 6 bases. CDR1 SGHVS and CDR2 FNYEAQ come from the germline V gene. This CDR3 is 15 amino acids long. The ends were cut back, 0 bases at V and 1 base at J, with 6 bases in the middle. CDR3 bases: TGTGCCAGCAGCTTAGCGGGAGGGAACACCGGGGAGCTGTTTTTT. It codes for CASSLAGGNTGELFF. The variable domain in full, completed from reference TRBV7-6 and TRBJ2-2, reads GAGVSQSPRYKVTKRGQDVALRCDPISGHVSLYWYRQALGQGPEFLTYFNYEAQQDKSGLPNDRFSAERPEGSISTLTIQRTEQRDSAMYRCASSLAGGNTGELFFGEGSRLTVL.

This chain links TRBV11-2 with TRBJ1-2, with D unclear. With 1 base removed from V and 10 bases from J, the gap between germline ends came to 10 bases. Germline V lookup: CDR1 SGHAT, CDR2 FQNNGV. The CDR3 is 12 residues long. The DNA of the CDR3 is TGTGCCAGCAGCTTAGGCCCGGAGTCCTACACCTTC. Amino acid sequence: CASSLGPESYTF.